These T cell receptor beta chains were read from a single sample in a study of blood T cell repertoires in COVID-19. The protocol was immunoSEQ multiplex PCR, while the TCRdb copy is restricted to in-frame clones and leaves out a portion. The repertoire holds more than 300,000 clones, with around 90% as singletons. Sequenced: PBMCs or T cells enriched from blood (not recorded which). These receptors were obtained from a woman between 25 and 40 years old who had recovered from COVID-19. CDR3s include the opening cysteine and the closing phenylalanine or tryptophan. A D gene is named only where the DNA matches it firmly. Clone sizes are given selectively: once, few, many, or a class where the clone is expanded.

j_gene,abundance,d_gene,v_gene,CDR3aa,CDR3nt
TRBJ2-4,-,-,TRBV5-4,CASSLEQAGGIQYF,TGTGCCAGCAGCTTGGAGCAGGCCGGAGGCATTCAGTACTTC
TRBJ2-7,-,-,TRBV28,CASSLLVYEQYF,TGTGCCAGCAGTTTGCTAGTCTACGAGCAGTACTTC
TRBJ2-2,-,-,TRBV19,CASSVELTGELFF,TGTGCCAGTAGTGTCGAACTCACCGGGGAGCTGTTTTTT
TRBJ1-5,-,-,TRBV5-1,CASSFGGYGQPQHF,TGCGCCAGCAGCTTTGGGGGCTACGGTCAGCCCCAGCATTTT
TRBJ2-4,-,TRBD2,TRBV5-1,CASSPALAGGQKNIQYF,TGCGCCAGCAGCCCCGCCTTAGCGGGGGGACAGAAAAACATTCAGTACTTC
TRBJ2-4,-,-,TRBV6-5,CASRGLLGKNIQYF,TGTGCCAGCAGGGGGCTGTTGGGCAAAAACATTCAGTACTTC
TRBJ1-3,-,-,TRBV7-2,CASSLTTPFSGNTIYF,TGTGCCAGCAGCTTAACTACCCCATTCTCTGGAAACACCATATATTTT
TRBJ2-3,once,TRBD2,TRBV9,CASSVASGSLDTQYF,TGTGCCAGCAGCGTAGCTAGCGGGAGTTTAGATACGCAGTATTTT
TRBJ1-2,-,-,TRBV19,CASTLIGSGYGYTF,TGTGCCAGTACCCTCATTGGTTCCGGCTATGGCTACACCTTC
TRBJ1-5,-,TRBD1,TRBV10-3,CAISDPTGGLNQPQHF,TGTGCCATCAGTGACCCTACAGGGGGCTTAAATCAGCCCCAGCATTTT
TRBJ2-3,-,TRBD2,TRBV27,CASSLNSGGTLALSDTQYF,TGTGCCAGCAGTTTGAATAGCGGGGGGACCCTAGCTCTCTCAGATACGCAGTATTTT
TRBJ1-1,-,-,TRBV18,CASSLADLGITEAFF,TGTGCCAGCTCACTCGCGGATCTAGGCATAACTGAAGCTTTCTTT
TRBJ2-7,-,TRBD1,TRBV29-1,CSVETGRSYEQYF,TGCAGCGTTGAGACAGGGCGCTCCTACGAGCAGTACTTC
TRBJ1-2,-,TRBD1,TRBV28,CASSLSQGALYYTF,TGTGCCAGCAGTTTATCACAGGGGGCGCTTTACTACACCTTC
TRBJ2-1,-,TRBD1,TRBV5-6,CASSWGRDSYNEQFF,TGTGCCAGCAGCTGGGGCCGGGACAGCTACAATGAGCAGTTCTTC
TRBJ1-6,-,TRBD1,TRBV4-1,CASSQTGPNSPLHF,TGCGCCAGCAGCCAGACAGGGCCAAATTCACCCCTCCACTTT
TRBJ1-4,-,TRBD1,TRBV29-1,CSAGTGNEKLFF,TGCAGCGCCGGGACAGGGAATGAAAAACTGTTTTTT
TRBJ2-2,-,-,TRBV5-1,CASSLDVPGPTGELFF,TGCGCCAGCAGCTTGGACGTACCAGGGCCCACCGGGGAGCTGTTTTTT
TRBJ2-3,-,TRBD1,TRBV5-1,CASSYRTGLQTDTQYF,TGCGCCAGCAGCTATAGGACAGGGCTACAAACAGATACGCAGTATTTT
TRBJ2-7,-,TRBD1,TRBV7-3,CASSPDRGSYEQYF,TGTGCCAGCAGCCCGGACAGGGGAAGCTACGAGCAGTACTTC
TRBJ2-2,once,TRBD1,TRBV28,CASKGQVFTGELFF,TGTGCCAGCAAGGGACAGGTCTTTACCGGGGAGCTGTTTTTT
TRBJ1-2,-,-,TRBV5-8,CASSLAGQNYGYTF,TGTGCCAGCAGCTTGGCCGGACAGAACTATGGCTACACCTTC
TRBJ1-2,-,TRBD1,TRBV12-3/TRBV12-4,CASRTGAGYTF,TGTGCCAGCAGGACAGGGGCTGGCTACACCTTC
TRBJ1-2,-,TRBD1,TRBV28,CASSLLGQGTRWSGYTF,TGTGCCAGCAGTTTATTGGGACAGGGGACCCGCTGGTCTGGCTACACCTTC
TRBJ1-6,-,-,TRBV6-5,CASTDSLSPSF,TGTGCCAGCACGGACAGCCTCTCCCCTTCCTTT
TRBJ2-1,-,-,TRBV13,CASSLRWGVNEQFF,TGTGCCAGCAGCTTGAGATGGGGGGTCAATGAGCAGTTCTTC
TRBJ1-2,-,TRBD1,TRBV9,CASSTGQGAYGYTF,TGTGCCAGCAGCACCGGACAGGGGGCATATGGCTACACCTTC
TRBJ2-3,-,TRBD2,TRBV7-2,CASNLAGGTDTQYF,TGTGCCAGCAACTTAGCGGGGGGAACAGATACGCAGTATTTT
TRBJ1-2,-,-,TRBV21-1,CASSKGPPGNGYTF,TGTGCCAGCAGCAAAGGGCCCCCGGGGAATGGCTACACCTTC
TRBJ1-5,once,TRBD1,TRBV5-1,CASSYRTGAYTYSNQPQHF,TGCGCCAGCAGCTATCGGACAGGCGCCTACACTTATAGCAATCAGCCCCAGCATTTT
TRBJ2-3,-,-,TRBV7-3,CASSLGPVRTDTQYF,TGTGCCAGCAGCTTAGGTCCGGTCCGCACAGATACGCAGTATTTT
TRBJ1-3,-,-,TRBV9,CASSVEPGISGNTIYF,TGTGCCAGCAGCGTAGAACCAGGGATCTCTGGAAACACCATATATTTT
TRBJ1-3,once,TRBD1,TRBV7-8,CASSLMGQPSSGNTIYF,TGTGCCAGCAGCCTAATGGGACAGCCCAGCTCTGGAAACACCATATATTTT
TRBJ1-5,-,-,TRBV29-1,CSVDKGGIGDQPQHF,TGCAGCGTTGACAAAGGCGGGATCGGGGATCAGCCCCAGCATTTT
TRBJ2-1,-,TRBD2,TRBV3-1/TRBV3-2,CASSLGLADRNEQFF,TGTGCCAGCAGCCTCGGGCTAGCGGACCGGAATGAGCAGTTCTTC
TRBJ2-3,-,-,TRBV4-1,CASSQAGARGGLTDTQYF,TGCGCCAGCAGCCAAGCCGGCGCGAGGGGGGGGCTCACAGATACGCAGTATTTT
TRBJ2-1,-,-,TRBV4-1,CASSQFVIAAPYNEQFF,TGCGCCAGCAGCCAATTCGTTATAGCGGCACCCTACAATGAGCAGTTCTTC
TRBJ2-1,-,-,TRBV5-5,CASSLLVPGEQFF,TGTGCCAGCAGCTTGTTAGTGCCGGGTGAGCAGTTCTTC
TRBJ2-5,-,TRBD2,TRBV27,CASSLSGGETQYF,TGTGCCAGCAGTTTATCGGGGGGGGAGACCCAGTACTTC
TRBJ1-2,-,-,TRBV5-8,CASSFTGLTNYGYTF,TGTGCCAGCAGCTTTACAGGGCTCACTAACTATGGCTACACCTTC